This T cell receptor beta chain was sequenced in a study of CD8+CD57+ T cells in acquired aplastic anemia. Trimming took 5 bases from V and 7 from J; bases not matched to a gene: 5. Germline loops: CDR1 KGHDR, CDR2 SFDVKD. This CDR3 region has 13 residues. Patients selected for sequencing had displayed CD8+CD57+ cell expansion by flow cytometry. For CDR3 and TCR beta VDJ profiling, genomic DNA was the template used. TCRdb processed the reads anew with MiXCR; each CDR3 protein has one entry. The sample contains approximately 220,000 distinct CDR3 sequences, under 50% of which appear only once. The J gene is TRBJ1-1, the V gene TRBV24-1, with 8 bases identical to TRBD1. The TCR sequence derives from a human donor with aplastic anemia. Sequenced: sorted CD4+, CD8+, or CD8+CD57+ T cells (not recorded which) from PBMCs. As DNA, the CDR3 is TGTGCCACCAGTGCCGCGGACAGGGTTGAAGCTTTCTTT. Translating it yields CATSAADRVEAFF.